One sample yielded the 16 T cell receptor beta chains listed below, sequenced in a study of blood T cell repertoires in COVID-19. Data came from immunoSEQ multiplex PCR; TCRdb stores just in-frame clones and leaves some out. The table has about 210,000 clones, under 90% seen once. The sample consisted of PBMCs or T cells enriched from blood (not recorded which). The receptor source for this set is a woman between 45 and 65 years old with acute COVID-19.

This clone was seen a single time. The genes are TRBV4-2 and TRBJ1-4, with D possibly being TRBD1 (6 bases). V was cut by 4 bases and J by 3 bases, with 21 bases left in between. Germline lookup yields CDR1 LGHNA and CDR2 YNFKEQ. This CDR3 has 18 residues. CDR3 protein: CASSLGGGGRGANEKLFF. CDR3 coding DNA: TGTGCCAGCAGCCTCGGAGGGGGGGGCAGGGGAGCTAATGAAAAACTGTTTTTT.

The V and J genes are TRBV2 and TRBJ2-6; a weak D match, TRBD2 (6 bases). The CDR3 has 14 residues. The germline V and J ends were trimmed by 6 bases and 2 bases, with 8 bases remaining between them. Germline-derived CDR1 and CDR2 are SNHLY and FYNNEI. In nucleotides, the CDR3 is TGTGCCAGCAGCCGCGGGGCTGGGGCCAACGTCCTGACTTTC. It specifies CASSRGAGANVLTF.

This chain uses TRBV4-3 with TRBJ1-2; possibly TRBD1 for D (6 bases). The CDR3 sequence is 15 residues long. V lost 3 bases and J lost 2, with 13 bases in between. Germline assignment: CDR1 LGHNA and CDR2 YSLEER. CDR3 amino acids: CASSHWTAPNYGYTF. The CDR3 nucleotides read TGCGCCAGCAGCCATTGGACAGCCCCGAACTATGGCTACACCTTC.

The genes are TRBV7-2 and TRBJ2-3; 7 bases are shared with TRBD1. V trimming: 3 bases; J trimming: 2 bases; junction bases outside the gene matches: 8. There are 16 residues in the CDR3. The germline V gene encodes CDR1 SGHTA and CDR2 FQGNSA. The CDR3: CASSLNDRAITDTQYF. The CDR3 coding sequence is TGTGCCAGCAGCTTGAATGACAGGGCGATCACAGATACGCAGTATTTT. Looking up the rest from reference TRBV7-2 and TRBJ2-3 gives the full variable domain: GAGVSQSPSNKVTEKGKDVELRCDPISGHTALYWYRQSLGQGLEFLIYFQGNSAPDKSGLPSDRFSAERTGGSVSTLTIQRTQQEDSAVYLCASSLNDRAITDTQYFGPGTRLTVL.

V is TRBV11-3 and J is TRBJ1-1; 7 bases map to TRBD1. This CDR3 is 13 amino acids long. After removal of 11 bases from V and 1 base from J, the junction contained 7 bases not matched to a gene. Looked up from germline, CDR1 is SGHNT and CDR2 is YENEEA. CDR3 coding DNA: TGTGCCTCGGGACAGCTAACGAACACTGAAGCTTTCTTT. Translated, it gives CASGQLTNTEAFF.

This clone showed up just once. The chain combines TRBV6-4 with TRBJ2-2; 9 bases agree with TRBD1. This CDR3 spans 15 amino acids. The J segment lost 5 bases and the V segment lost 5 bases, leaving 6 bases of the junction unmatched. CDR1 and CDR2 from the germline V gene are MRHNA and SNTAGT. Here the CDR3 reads CASSPGQGTTGELFF. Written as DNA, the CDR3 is TGTGCCAGCAGTCCGGGACAGGGTACGACCGGGGAGCTGTTTTTT.

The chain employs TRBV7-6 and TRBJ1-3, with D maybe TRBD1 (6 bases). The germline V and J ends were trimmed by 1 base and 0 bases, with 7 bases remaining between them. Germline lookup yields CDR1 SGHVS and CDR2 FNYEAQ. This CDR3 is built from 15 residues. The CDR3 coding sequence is TGTGCCAGCAGCTTAGAAGGGGGCTCTGGAAACACCATATATTTT. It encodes CASSLEGGSGNTIYF. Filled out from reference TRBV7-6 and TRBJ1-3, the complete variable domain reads GAGVSQSPRYKVTKRGQDVALRCDPISGHVSLYWYRQALGQGPEFLTYFNYEAQQDKSGLPNDRFSAERPEGSISTLTIQRTEQRDSAMYRCASSLEGGSGNTIYFGEGSWLTVV.

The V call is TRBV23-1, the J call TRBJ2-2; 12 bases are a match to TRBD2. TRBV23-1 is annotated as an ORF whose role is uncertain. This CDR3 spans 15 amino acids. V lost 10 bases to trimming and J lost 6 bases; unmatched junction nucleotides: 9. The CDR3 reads CATPGLAGSAGELFF. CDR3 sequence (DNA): TGCGCCACCCCCGGACTAGCGGGATCTGCCGGGGAGCTGTTTTTT.

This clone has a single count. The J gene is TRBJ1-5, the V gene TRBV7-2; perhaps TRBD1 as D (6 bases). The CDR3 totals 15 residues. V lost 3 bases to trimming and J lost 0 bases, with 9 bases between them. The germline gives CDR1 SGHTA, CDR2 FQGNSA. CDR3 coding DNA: TGTGCCAGCAGCTTCGTACAGGGTAGCAATCAGCCCCAGCATTTT. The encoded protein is CASSFVQGSNQPQHF.

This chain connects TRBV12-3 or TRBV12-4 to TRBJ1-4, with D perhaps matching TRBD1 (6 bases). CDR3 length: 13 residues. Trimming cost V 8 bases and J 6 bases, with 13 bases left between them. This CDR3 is CASSTGRDEKLFF. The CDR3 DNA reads TGTGCCAGCTCGACAGGACGGGATGAAAAACTGTTTTTT.

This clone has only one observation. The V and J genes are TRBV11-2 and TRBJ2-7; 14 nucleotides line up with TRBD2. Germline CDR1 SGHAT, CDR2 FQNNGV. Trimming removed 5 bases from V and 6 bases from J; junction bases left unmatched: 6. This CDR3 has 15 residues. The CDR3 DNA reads TGTGCCAGCAGCCTGGGACTAGCGGGAGTCGGCGAGCAGTACTTC. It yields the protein CASSLGLAGVGEQYF. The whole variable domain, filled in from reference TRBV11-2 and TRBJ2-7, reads EAGVAQSPRYKIIEKRQSVAFWCNPISGHATLYWYQQILGQGPKLLIQFQNNGVVDDSQLPKDRFSAERLKGVDSTLKIQPAKLEDSAVYLCASSLGLAGVGEQYFGPGTRLTVT.

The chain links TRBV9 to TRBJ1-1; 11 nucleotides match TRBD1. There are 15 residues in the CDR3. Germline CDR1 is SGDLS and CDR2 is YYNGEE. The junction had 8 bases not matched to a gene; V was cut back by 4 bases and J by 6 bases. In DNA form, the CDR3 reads TGTGCCAGCAGCCCCAGCGGACAGGGGGCCTCTGAAGCTTTCTTT. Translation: CASSPSGQGASEAFF.

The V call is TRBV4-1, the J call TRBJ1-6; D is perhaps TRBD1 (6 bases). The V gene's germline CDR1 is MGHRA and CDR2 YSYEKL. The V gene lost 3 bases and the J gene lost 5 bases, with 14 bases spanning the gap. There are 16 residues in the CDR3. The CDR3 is CASSHSEGENNSPLHF. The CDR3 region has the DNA TGCGCCAGCAGCCACTCCGAGGGGGAAAATAATTCACCCCTCCACTTT.

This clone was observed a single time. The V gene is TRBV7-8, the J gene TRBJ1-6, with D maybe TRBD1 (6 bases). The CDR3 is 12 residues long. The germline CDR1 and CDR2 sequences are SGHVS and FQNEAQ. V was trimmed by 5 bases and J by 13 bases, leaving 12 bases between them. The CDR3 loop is CASSRTGIPLHF. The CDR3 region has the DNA TGTGCCAGCAGCCGAACAGGGATTCCCCTCCACTTT.

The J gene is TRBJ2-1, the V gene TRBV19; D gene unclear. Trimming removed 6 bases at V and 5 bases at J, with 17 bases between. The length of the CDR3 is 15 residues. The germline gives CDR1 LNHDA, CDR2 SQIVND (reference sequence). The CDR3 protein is CASRVRGAQNNEQFF. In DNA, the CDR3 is TGTGCCAGTAGGGTAAGAGGAGCCCAAAACAATGAGCAGTTCTTC.

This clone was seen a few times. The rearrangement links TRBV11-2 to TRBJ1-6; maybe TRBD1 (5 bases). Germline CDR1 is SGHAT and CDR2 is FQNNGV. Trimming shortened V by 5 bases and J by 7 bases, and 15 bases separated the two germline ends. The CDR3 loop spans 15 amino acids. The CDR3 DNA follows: TGTGCCAGCAGCCCTCAGTTGCAGGGCAATTCACCCCTCCACTTT. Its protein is CASSPQLQGNSPLHF. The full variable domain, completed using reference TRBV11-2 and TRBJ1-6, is EAGVAQSPRYKIIEKRQSVAFWCNPISGHATLYWYQQILGQGPKLLIQFQNNGVVDDSQLPKDRFSAERLKGVDSTLKIQPAKLEDSAVYLCASSPQLQGNSPLHFGNGTRLTVT.